The present T cell receptor beta chain was sequenced within a study of identical twins. The V and J ends lost 0 bases and 4 bases respectively, with 15 bases between them. The CDR3 length is 16 residues. The germline gives CDR1 LGHDT, CDR2 YNNKEL (reference sequence). Worth noting for this clonotype: Its antigen is unknown.

The study's findings and limits: Rather than following the same donors, the conclusions depended on cross-sectional statistical analysis. Cord blood's abundant beta clonotypes had fewer insertions, unlike memory repertoires.

TCRdb used MiXCR to reprocess the 5' RACE reads, holding one entry per CDR3 protein. The profile shows 250,000 or so distinct CDR3 sequences, about 7% of them singletons. The data also belong to a second study, concerning yellow fever vaccine responses in identical twins.

This chain uses TRBV3-1 with TRBJ1-1; TRBD1 might be the D (5 bases). This sequence originates from a woman younger than 35 in good health. Sequencing was performed on memory (CD45RO+) T cells sorted from blood. Here the CDR3 reads CASSQDAFVGTTEAFF. CDR3 DNA: TGTGCCAGCAGCCAAGATGCCTTTGTGGGGACCACTGAAGCTTTCTTT.